This passage covers 8 T cell receptor beta chains from one sample sequenced in a study of CD8 T cells in ankylosing spondylitis. Via MiXCR, TCRdb re-called the 5' RACE reads, giving one row per CDR3 protein. The sample lists some 180,000 distinct CDR3 sequences, 18% seen once, with around 4% in the top ten. Sequencing was carried out using blood, either unsorted or a sorted T cell fraction (not recorded which). These receptors originate from a male donor aged 5-30 years with ankylosing spondylitis or in good health (not recorded which).

This clonotype was detected only a few times. CDR3 bases: TGCGCCAGCAGCCAAGGACTAGCGGGAGTTAGTGAGCAGTTCTTC. Encoded protein: CASSQGLAGVSEQFF. V usage is TRBV4-3 and J usage is TRBJ2-1; 12 bases align to TRBD2. CDR1 and CDR2 from the germline V gene are LGHNA and YSLEER. The CDR3 is 15 residues long. Losses at the gene ends were 1 base for V and 9 bases for J; bases not matched to a gene: 4.

This clonotype was detected ten times or more. This chain joins TRBV3-2 and TRBJ2-1; the table's D call, TRBD1, was not checked against the DNA. TRBV3-2 is designated a pseudogene. The CDR3 totals 18 residues. CDR3 loop: CASSQDPQDRGEGNEQFF. CDR3 bases: TGTGCCAGCAGCCAAGATCCCCAAGACAGGGGGGAAGGTAATGAGCAGTTCTTC.

Many counts were recorded for this clonotype. The rearrangement joins TRBV12-3 or TRBV12-4 to TRBJ2-2, with D tentatively TRBD1 (7 bases). The germline V and J ends were trimmed by 4 bases and 5 bases, with 23 bases remaining between them. This CDR3 region has 18 residues. The CDR3 sequence: CASSSPPWGAGGTGELFF. CDR3 sequence (DNA): TGTGCCAGCAGTTCTCCGCCCTGGGGGGCAGGGGGTACCGGGGAGCTGTTTTTT.

In this sample, this clonotype turned up many times. The chain links TRBV6-5 to TRBJ2-2; D is uncertain. CDR1 and CDR2 from the germline V gene are MNHEY and SVGAGI. Trimming pared 3 bases from V and 1 base from J, leaving 3 bases between. This CDR3 has 13 amino acids. The CDR3 spells CASSYWNTGELFF. DNA of the CDR3: TGTGCCAGCAGTTATTGGAACACCGGGGAGCTGTTTTTT.

This clonotype was seen only a few times. J is TRBJ1-3 and V is TRBV12-3 or TRBV12-4; D is unresolved. Trimming left V 7 bases short and J 0 bases short, with 4 bases between. This CDR3 contains 12 residues. The CDR3 sequence: CASTLSGNTIYF. The CDR3 DNA reads as TGTGCCAGCACCCTCTCTGGAAACACCATATATTTT.

The V call is TRBV5-1, the J call TRBJ2-3, with D maybe TRBD1 (7 bases). Germline V lookup: CDR1 SGHRS, CDR2 YFSETQ. With 4 bases removed from V and 4 bases from J, the gap between germline ends came to 10 bases. This CDR3 spans 13 amino acids. The DNA for the CDR3 is TGCGCCAGCAGCCGCAGGGGGGCAGATACGCAGTATTTT. It codes for CASSRRGADTQYF.

This clonotype was recorded many times. The chain combines TRBV12-3 or TRBV12-4 with TRBJ1-5; 10 bases line up with TRBD1. The CDR3 consists of 15 residues. V shed 4 bases, J shed 7 bases, and the junction held 7 bases outside the gene matches. CDR3 region: CASSSPGQGKQPQHF. The DNA for the CDR3 is TGTGCCAGCAGTTCACCGGGACAGGGGAAACAGCCCCAGCATTTT.

This clonotype has a handful of counts. This chain uses TRBV23-1 with TRBJ2-3; maybe TRBD1 (6 bases). TRBV23-1 qualifies as an ORF whose function is uncertain. The CDR3 spans 13 residues. The V end lost 6 bases, the J end lost 2 bases, and 9 bases lay between the germline ends. DNA of the CDR3: TGCGCCAGCAGGGACAGCAACACAGATACGCAGTATTTT. Translation: CASRDSNTDTQYF.